This entry concerns a single T cell receptor (beta chain). The antigen it binds to is not known. No base quality values were provided; no much bigger clone lies one nucleotide off. This entry belongs to a study of blood T cell repertoires in COVID-19 (dated by TCRdb to the early 2020s). General notes on the study: The collaborator samples originated in the United States, Italy and Spain and spanned the acute and convalescent phases of COVID-19. The prospective study material was composed of cDNA or gDNA derived from T cells, B-cell-depleted T cells, or PBMCs. Subjects who had been exposed to COVID-19, were actively infected with it, or had recovered from it provided the deeply sampled blood TCRbeta repertoires that made up the dataset. The repertoires were released in a freely available public database intended as a resource for research on the immune response to SARS-CoV-2. Samples came from the ongoing ImmuneRACE study (first 160 participants) plus 1,254 subjects from 6 global collaborators. A de-identified subject ID, COVID-19 status, age in years and sex were almost always included in the sample metadata. Where HLA class I and class II types were available, the types were taken from metadata supplied by the sample provider, not from assay-based typing. The study at large found these results: How much clinical and demographic metadata was included differed by source and by participant, and the metadata was provided uncurated.

Taken from cysteine to phenylalanine, the CDR3 has 15 residues. CDR3 DNA only is kept here, 45 bases in frame from base 1. V drops 6 bases and J drops 0 bases, leaving 14 bases in between. Sequences LGHDT (CDR1) and YNNKEL (CDR2) are obtained from the germline V gene (reference sequence). Each collaborating institution followed its own protocols to collect whole blood in K2EDTA tubes. For TCRbeta analysis, collaborator samples were shipped as frozen whole blood, as isolated PBMCs, or as DNA extracted from either sample type. TCRbeta CDR3 regions were amplified from genomic DNA using the immunoSEQ Assay, a bias-controlled multiplex PCR. The authors' pipeline ran thus. Nucleated cell counts per sample were estimated from amplification of reference gene primers within the assay. Sequence reads were collapsed and filtered to measure the absolute abundance of every unique TCRbeta CDR3 rearrangement. For each sample, productive Simpson clonality was calculated as the square root of Simpson's diversity index across productive rearrangements. This immuneACCESS table, as held by TCRdb, lists in-frame sequences with V and J called but not all clones. Of the missing ones, under half trace to an unresolved V gene in checked studies; the others have no known cause. V and J calls and clone size are those listed in that table; D and trimming were worked out from the DNA. Here the sample has 150,000 to 200,000 clones; roughly 88% occur a single time. The biggest ten clones account for 4% to 5% of the sample.

The rearranged segments are TRBV3-1 (or the pseudogene TRBV3-2) and TRBJ1-2; there is no confident call for the D gene. Sequenced input: peripheral blood. The receptor was derived from a woman aged 25 to 39 with acute or convalescent COVID-19. The DNA reads as follows: TGTGCCAGCAGATTTCAGTCTTACCCTAACTATGGCTACACCTTC. This codes for CASRFQSYPNYGYTF.